These T cell receptor beta chains were read from a single sample in a study of blood T cell repertoires in COVID-19. Assay: immunoSEQ multiplex PCR; the TCRdb copy retains only in-frame clones and omits some. Of under 50,000 clones detected, approximately 85% appear once; the ten largest clones hold about a quarter. The sequencing input was peripheral blood. The source is a man between 65 and 80 years old with acute or convalescent COVID-19. Each CDR3 is given with its conserved first and last residue. The D gene is left open where the match is weak. Size is omitted from some rows. Given values are once, few, many or a class for expanded clones.

V gene	clone size	J gene	D gene	CDR3 DNA	CDR3 protein
TRBV29-1	NA	TRBJ1-1	NA	TGCAGCGTGGCTGGACAGATGAACACTGAAGCTTTCTTT	CSVAGQMNTEAFF
TRBV14	NA	TRBJ1-2	NA	TGTGCCAGCAGCCCTCGGGACACCCCGGGGTATGGCTACACCTTC	CASSPRDTPGYGYTF
TRBV7-2	NA	TRBJ1-2	NA	TGTGCCAGCAGCTCAGCTTTGACATCGCCGAGCTATGGCTACACCTTC	CASSSALTSPSYGYTF
TRBV28	NA	TRBJ1-3	TRBD1	TGTGCCAGCAGTCCATGGACAGGTCTTGGAAACACCATATATTTT	CASSPWTGLGNTIYF
TRBV5-1	NA	TRBJ2-5	TRBD2	TGCGCCAGCAGCTTTAGCGGGACTAGCGGCTCCCAAGAGACCCAGTACTTC	CASSFSGTSGSQETQYF
TRBV5-1	NA	TRBJ1-1	TRBD1	TGCGCCAGCAGCTTGGGAGGACAGGGCTGGAACACTGAAGCTTTCTTT	CASSLGGQGWNTEAFF
TRBV7-9	NA	TRBJ1-2	NA	TGTGCCAGCAGCTTAGGGCAGAACAACTATGGCTACACCTTC	CASSLGQNNYGYTF
TRBV13	few	TRBJ2-5	NA	TGTGCCAGCAGCTCCGGGACAAAAGAGACCCAGTACTTC	CASSSGTKETQYF
TRBV7-8	NA	TRBJ2-7	NA	TGTGCCAGCACCCTCCGGGGAGGCCGCTCCTACGAGCAGTACTTC	CASTLRGGRSYEQYF
TRBV28	NA	TRBJ2-1	NA	TGTGCCAGCAGTTTCGCAGCGGGCTTCTCCTACAATGAGCAGTTCTTC	CASSFAAGFSYNEQFF
TRBV9	NA	TRBJ2-7	NA	TGTGCCAGCAGCACAACAGATTATTCCTACGAGCAGTACTTC	CASSTTDYSYEQYF
TRBV7-3	NA	TRBJ2-1	TRBD2	TGTGCCAGCAGCCCTAGCGGGAGGGCCAATGAGCAGTTCTTC	CASSPSGRANEQFF
TRBV3-1/TRBV3-2	NA	TRBJ2-3	NA	TGTGCCAGCAGCCAAGAAGAGCTCACAGATACGCAGTATTTT	CASSQEELTDTQYF
TRBV7-9	NA	TRBJ2-1	NA	TGTGCCAGCAGCTTAGCGCGGCTAGTGAGTAATAATGAGCAGTTCTTC	CASSLARLVSNNEQFF
TRBV24-1	NA	TRBJ2-3	NA	TGTGCCACCAGTGAAACTACAGATACGCAGTATTTT	CATSETTDTQYF
TRBV7-3	NA	TRBJ2-3	TRBD1	TGTGCCAGCAGCTCCAGGGGGATTAGCACAGATACGCAGTATTTT	CASSSRGISTDTQYF
TRBV5-6	NA	TRBJ2-7	NA	TGTGCCAGCAGCTTGGACAGGGAAATCTACGAGCAGTACTTC	CASSLDREIYEQYF